This TCR beta chain was obtained from a study of T cell repertoires in cytomegalovirus infection. Trimming removed 5 bases from V and 3 bases from J, with 14 bases in between. Germline assignment: CDR1 PRHDT and CDR2 FYEKMQ (reference sequence). The CDR3 is 15 residues long. With regard to this clonotype: Antigen: not known.

The study's findings and limits: CMV-specific TCR beta clonotypes restricted by HLA-C were the ones dominating the ex vivo response.

TCRdb independently ran MiXCR on the reads; one entry per CDR3 protein. Of around 630,000 distinct CDR3 sequences in the sample, 20% to 30% are singletons; the top ten hold around 7.6%. Sample: CD8+ T cells from PBMCs. This sequence originates from a human donor in good health (CMV status not recorded). Some clones in this sample may be carry-over from other donors' samples. The chain combines TRBV13 with TRBJ1-5; D is ambiguous. CDR3 bases: TGTGCCAGCAGCGCATCCCCAGGAAACAATCAGCCCCAGCATTTT. Amino acids: CASSASPGNNQPQHF.